This passage covers 29 T cell receptor beta chains from one sample sequenced in a study of blood T cell repertoires in COVID-19. The assay was immunoSEQ multiplex PCR, and TCRdb's table has in-frame clones only and misses some. The profile shows 65,000 or so clones, around 80% of them singletons. The source material was peripheral blood. The source of these receptors is a man aged 25 to 40 with COVID-19, enrolled during active disease.

The chain carries TRBV9 and TRBJ2-2, with 11 bases aligning to TRBD2. The CDR3 covers 17 residues. Germline V gene sequence: CDR1 SGDLS, CDR2 YYNGEE. Unmatched junction bases numbered 11, after V lost 7 bases and J lost 3 bases. The chain's CDR3 is CASAQNLLAGDTGELFF. The CDR3 nucleotides are TGTGCCAGCGCACAAAACCTACTAGCGGGAGACACCGGGGAGCTGTTTTTT.

The rearrangement uses TRBV4-1 and TRBJ1-2, with 7 positions matching TRBD1. The V and J ends lost 1 base and 8 bases, in that order; junction bases with no gene match: 10. Per the germline V gene, CDR1 is MGHRA and CDR2 is YSYEKL. The CDR3 is 15 amino acids. Here the CDR3 reads CASSQGGGLTVGYTF. For the CDR3, the DNA is TGCGCCAGCAGCCAAGGAGGGGGCCTCACCGTCGGCTACACCTTC.

As regards this clone: Its ends do not fully match the called genes, so a read error is possible. J is TRBJ2-7 and V is TRBV7-7; 10 bases map to TRBD2. The CDR3 length is 13 residues. CDR1 SSHAT and CDR2 FNYEAQ come from the germline V gene (reference sequence). The CDR3 DNA reads as TGTGCTAGCAGCCCCCAGCGGGAGGGCGAGCAGTACTTC. Translating it yields CASSPQREGEQYF.

This clone has just one count. V gene TRBV28 combines with J gene TRBJ1-5; D perhaps matches TRBD1 (5 bases). Trimming shortened V by 8 bases and J by 6 bases, and 14 bases separated the two germline ends. The CDR3 consists of 13 residues. Germline CDR1 reads MDHEN; CDR2 reads SYDVKM. As DNA, the CDR3 is TGTGCCAGCCGCCAGGGATGGAGTCAGCCCCAGCATTTT. The encoded protein is CASRQGWSQPQHF.

V is TRBV28 and J is TRBJ1-6; 9 positions agree with TRBD1. Trimming at V came to 6 bases and at J to 9 bases, leaving 12 bases not matched to a gene. CDR1 MDHEN and CDR2 SYDVKM come from the germline V gene. The CDR3 extends over 16 amino acids. CDR3 sequence (DNA): TGTGCCAGCAGAAAAACCGGGACAGGGAATACTTCACCCCTCCACTTT. Translated: CASRKTGTGNTSPLHF.

This clone showed up just a few times. V and J are TRBV9 and TRBJ1-6; D gene ambiguous. This CDR3 is 15 amino acids long. The V gene lost 0 bases and the J gene lost 5 bases, with 9 bases spanning the gap. Germline V gene sequence: CDR1 SGDLS, CDR2 YYNGEE. CDR3 nucleotide sequence: TGTGCCAGCAGCGTAGAAGGAACAGATAATTCACCCCTCCACTTT. It specifies CASSVEGTDNSPLHF.

The chain has TRBV29-1 and TRBJ1-2, with TRBD1 matching 9 bases. The junction had 7 bases not matched to a gene; V was cut back by 2 bases and J by 6 bases. The germline V gene has CDR1 SQVTM and CDR2 ANQGSEA. CDR3 size: 14 residues. The CDR3 DNA is TGCAGCGTTGAATCTTACAGGGGGCTTGATGGCTACACCTTC. Protein product: CSVESYRGLDGYTF.

This rearrangement joins TRBV11-2 to TRBJ2-5; TRBD1 might be the D (6 bases). CDR3 size: 15 residues. CDR1 SGHAT and CDR2 FQNNGV come from the germline V gene. V was trimmed by 0 bases and J by 7 bases, leaving 15 bases between them. CDR3 sequence (DNA): TGTGCCAGCAGCTTAGATCCCACAGGGACGGCGACCCAGTACTTC. This codes for CASSLDPTGTATQYF.

The chain carries TRBV6-2 or TRBV6-3 and TRBJ2-1; D perhaps matches TRBD2 (6 bases). V was shortened by 5 bases and J by 7 bases, with 12 bases between the two germline ends. The CDR3 sequence is 13 residues long. The germline gives CDR1 MNHEY, CDR2 SVGEGT. The CDR3 DNA reads TGTGCCAGCAGTACCACTGCGGGAAATGAGCAGTTCTTC. This sequence encodes CASSTTAGNEQFF.

The chain links TRBV28 to TRBJ1-3; 8 bases are shared with TRBD1. After removal of 6 bases from V and 5 bases from J, the junction contained 9 bases not matched to a gene. The CDR3 has 15 residues. Germline CDR1 MDHEN, CDR2 SYDVKM. CDR3 protein: CASSETGERRNTIYF. CDR3 bases: TGTGCCAGCAGCGAGACAGGGGAGAGGAGAAACACCATATATTTT. The entire variable domain, with the rest obtained from reference TRBV28 and TRBJ1-3, is as follows: DVKVTQSSRYLVKRTGEKVFLECVQDMDHENMFWYRQDPGLGLRLIYFSYDVKMKEKGDIPEGYSVSREKKERFSLILESASTNQTSMYLCASSETGERRNTIYFGEGSWLTVV.

This clone was observed a few times. V and J are TRBV2 and TRBJ2-3; D ambiguous. Germline CDR1 and CDR2: SNHLY and FYNNEI. The CDR3 length is 12 residues. Trimming stripped 6 bases from V and 4 bases from J, with 8 bases between. The CDR3 sequence is CASSPRPDTQYF. The DNA for the CDR3 is TGTGCCAGCAGCCCGAGGCCAGATACGCAGTATTTT.

This clone appeared a single time. This chain uses TRBV6-5 with TRBJ2-5; TRBD1 might be the D (5 bases). Germline lookup yields CDR1 MNHEY and CDR2 SVGAGI. The V end was cut by 4 bases, the J end by 5 bases, with 11 bases between. The CDR3 loop spans 13 amino acids. The CDR3 DNA follows: TGTGCCAGCAGTTGGACGTCAGGGGAGACCCAGTACTTC. This sequence encodes CASSWTSGETQYF.

The genes are TRBV6-5 and TRBJ2-2; a weak D match, TRBD1 (6 bases). V was cut by 0 bases and J by 8 bases, with 13 bases left in between. CDR1 MNHEY and CDR2 SVGAGI come from the germline V gene. The CDR3 spans 15 residues. The CDR3 region is CASSYSLQGRGELFF. The CDR3, as DNA: TGTGCCAGCAGTTACTCGCTACAGGGTAGAGGGGAGCTGTTTTTT.

The chain links TRBV5-1 to TRBJ2-3; a possible D gene is TRBD1 (6 bases). Per germline, CDR1 SGHRS and CDR2 YFSETQ. Trimming stripped 0 bases from V and 4 bases from J, with 15 bases between. CDR3 length: 16 residues. The CDR3 bases are TGCGCCAGCAGCTTGGTAGGGACACCGGTGGCAGATACGCAGTATTTT. This codes for CASSLVGTPVADTQYF.

Only a few counts were recorded for this clone. The V call is TRBV6-2 or TRBV6-3, the J call TRBJ2-1; 11 bases are a match to TRBD2. Per germline, CDR1 MNHEY and CDR2 SVGEGT. J was trimmed by 9 bases and V by 6 bases; bases with no gene match: 10. There are 15 residues in the CDR3. CDR3 sequence (DNA): TGTGCCAGCAGCGTGGCCTCGGGACTAGCGGCTGAGCAGTTCTTC. Amino acid sequence: CASSVASGLAAEQFF.

This chain joins TRBV19 and TRBJ1-2, with D tentatively TRBD1 (6 bases). Per the germline V gene, CDR1 is LNHDA and CDR2 is SQIVND (reference sequence). The CDR3 covers 13 residues. Trimming shortened V by 8 bases and J by 2 bases, and 12 bases separated the two germline ends. The CDR3 region is CASGRDMNYGYTF. As DNA, the CDR3 is TGTGCCAGTGGAAGGGACATGAACTATGGCTACACCTTC.

The chain joins TRBV27 to TRBJ1-5; D is possibly TRBD1 (5 bases). V lost 4 bases and J lost 11, with 18 bases in between. The V gene's germline CDR1 is MNHEY and CDR2 SMNVEV (reference sequence). The CDR3 consists of 14 residues. For the CDR3, the DNA is TGTGCCAGCAGTTCGAGGGCGGGGGATTTGTCCCAGCATTTT. Protein sequence: CASSSRAGDLSQHF.

The rearrangement joins TRBV6-5 to TRBJ2-5, with a weak D call TRBD2 (5 bases). The ends were cut back, 10 bases at V and 1 base at J, with 16 bases in the middle. Germline CDR1 reads MNHEY; CDR2 reads SVGAGI. This CDR3 is built from 14 residues. CDR3 loop: CATFPGGLQETQYF. CDR3 nucleotide sequence: TGTGCCACCTTCCCGGGTGGACTCCAAGAGACCCAGTACTTC.

The gene calls are TRBV6-5 and TRBJ2-3, with a possible D match to TRBD1 (5 bases). CDR3 length: 12 residues. Looked up from germline, CDR1 is MNHEY and CDR2 is SVGAGI. The V gene lost 7 bases and the J gene lost 3 bases, with 8 bases spanning the gap. The CDR3 coding sequence is TGTGCCAGCAAGGGGCTGACAGATACGCAGTATTTT. This gives the protein CASKGLTDTQYF.

The V call is TRBV10-1, the J call TRBJ1-2; D uncertain. Germline-derived CDR1 and CDR2 are WNHNN and SYGVQD (reference sequence). The CDR3 is made up of 13 amino acids. Trimming shortened V by 2 bases and J by 4 bases, and 8 bases separated the two germline ends. CDR3: CASSEGRLYGYTF. Here the CDR3 DNA reads TGCGCCAGCAGTGAGGGGAGGCTCTATGGCTACACCTTC.

This clone has only one observation. This chain links TRBV6-2 or TRBV6-3 with TRBJ2-7; D is unclear. Looked up from germline, CDR1 is MNHEY and CDR2 is SVGEGT. Trimming left V 2 bases short and J 1 base short, with 9 bases between. The CDR3 runs to 14 residues. The CDR3 DNA sequence: TGTGCCAGCAGTTACGACTGGTCGTCCTACGAGCAGTACTTC. This translates into CASSYDWSSYEQYF.

This clone occurred once. V and J are TRBV6-1 and TRBJ2-3; 7 positions agree with TRBD1. Per germline, CDR1 MNHNS and CDR2 SASEGT. The junction had 0 bases not matched to a gene; V was cut back by 1 base and J by 2 bases. CDR3 size: 14 residues. Here the CDR3 reads CASSEEGATDTQYF. CDR3 sequence (DNA): TGTGCCAGCAGTGAAGAGGGGGCCACAGATACGCAGTATTTT.

The chain uses TRBV28 and TRBJ2-2; 12 bases align to TRBD1. There are 15 residues in the CDR3. V dropped 6 bases and J dropped 4; count of bases not matched to a gene: 3. Germline lookup yields CDR1 MDHEN and CDR2 SYDVKM. CDR3: CASRGQGASTGELFF. The CDR3 nucleotides read TGTGCCAGCAGGGGACAGGGGGCGAGCACCGGGGAGCTGTTTTTT.

The chain couples TRBV2 to TRBJ1-2; perhaps TRBD1 as D (6 bases). Trimming took 5 bases from V and 6 from J, leaving 16 bases between them. The CDR3 is 14 residues long. Germline-derived CDR1 and CDR2 are SNHLY and FYNNEI. The CDR3 spells CASSIFDRNDGYTF. CDR3 nucleotide sequence: TGTGCCAGCAGTATCTTCGACAGGAACGATGGCTACACCTTC. Supplemented by reference TRBV2 and TRBJ1-2, the full variable domain reads EPEVTQTPSHQVTQMGQEVILRCVPISNHLYFYWYRQILGQKVEFLVSFYNNEISEKSEIFDDQFSVERPDGSNFTLKIRSTKLEDSAMYFCASSIFDRNDGYTFGSGTRLTVV.

This chain links TRBV6-6 with TRBJ2-7, with 8 bases identical to TRBD1. The CDR3 covers 15 residues. From germline, CDR1 is MNHNY and CDR2 SVGAGI (reference sequence). Trimming at V came to 4 bases and at J to 6 bases, leaving 11 bases not matched to a gene. CDR3 nucleotides: TGTGCCAGCAGTTTGCTGACAGGGGAGTTTTTCGAGCAGTACTTC. Protein product: CASSLLTGEFFEQYF.

V usage is TRBV19 and J usage is TRBJ1-1, with 8 positions matching TRBD1. The CDR3 spans 14 residues. The V gene's germline CDR1 is LNHDA and CDR2 SQIVND (reference sequence). After removal of 3 bases from V and 0 bases from J, the junction contained 0 bases not matched to a gene. The CDR3 region has the DNA TGTGCCAGTAGTATGACAGGGGTGAACACTGAAGCTTTCTTT. Amino acids: CASSMTGVNTEAFF.

The chain employs TRBV7-9 and TRBJ1-3, with D hard to call. CDR1 SEHNR and CDR2 FQNEAQ come from the germline V gene (reference sequence). V was pared by 1 base and J by 2 bases, with 9 bases between. This CDR3 spans 15 amino acids. Here the CDR3 reads CASSLGGNAGNTIYF. The CDR3 DNA reads as TGTGCCAGCAGCTTAGGAGGGAACGCTGGAAACACCATATATTTT.

The genes are TRBV9 and TRBJ2-5; 10 bases line up with TRBD1. Trimming at V came to 6 bases and at J to 5 bases, leaving 7 bases not matched to a gene. This CDR3 has 14 residues. Germline V CDR1 and CDR2: SGDLS, YYNGEE. The CDR3 DNA is TGTGCCAGCACCGGGGACAGGGGAGGGGAGACCCAGTACTTC. As protein: CASTGDRGGETQYF.

This clone was observed a handful of times. J is TRBJ1-1 and V is TRBV18; D perhaps matches TRBD1 (5 bases). Germline CDR1 and CDR2: KGHSH and LQKENI. Deletions cut 1 base from V and 1 base from J, with 10 bases between. The CDR3 runs to 15 residues. CDR3 region: CASSPLEGQNTEAFF. The CDR3 bases are TGTGCCAGCTCACCACTGGAGGGGCAGAACACTGAAGCTTTCTTT.